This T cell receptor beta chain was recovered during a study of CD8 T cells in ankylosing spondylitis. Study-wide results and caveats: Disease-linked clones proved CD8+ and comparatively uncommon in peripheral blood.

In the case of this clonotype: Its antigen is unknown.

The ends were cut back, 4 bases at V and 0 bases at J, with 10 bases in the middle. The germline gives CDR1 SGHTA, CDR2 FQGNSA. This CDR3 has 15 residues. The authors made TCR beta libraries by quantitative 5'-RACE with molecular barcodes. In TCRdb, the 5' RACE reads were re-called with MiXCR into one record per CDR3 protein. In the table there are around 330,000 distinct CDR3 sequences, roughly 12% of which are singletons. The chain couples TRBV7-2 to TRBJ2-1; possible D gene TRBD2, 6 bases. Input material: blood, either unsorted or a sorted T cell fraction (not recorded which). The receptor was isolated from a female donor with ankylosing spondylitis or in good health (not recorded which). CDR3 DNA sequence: TGTGCCAGCAGCTCCGAAGCGGGCTCCTACAATGAGCAGTTCTTC. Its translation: CASSSEAGSYNEQFF.